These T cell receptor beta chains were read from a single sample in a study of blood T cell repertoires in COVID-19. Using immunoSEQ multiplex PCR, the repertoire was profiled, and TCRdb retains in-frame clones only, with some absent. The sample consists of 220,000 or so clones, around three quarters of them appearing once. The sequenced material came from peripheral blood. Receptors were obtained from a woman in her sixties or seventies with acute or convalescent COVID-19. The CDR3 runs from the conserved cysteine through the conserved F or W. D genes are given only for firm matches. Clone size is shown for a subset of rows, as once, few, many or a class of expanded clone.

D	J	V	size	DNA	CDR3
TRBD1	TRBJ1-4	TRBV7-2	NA	TGTGCCAGCGGGACAGTGAAAAATGAAAAACTGTTTTTT	CASGTVKNEKLFF
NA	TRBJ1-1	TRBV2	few	TGTGCCAGCAGTCAGGCGATGAACACTGAAGCTTTCTTT	CASSQAMNTEAFF
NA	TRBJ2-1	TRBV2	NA	TGTGCCAGCAGTGATCAGCGGTACAATGAGCAGTTCTTC	CASSDQRYNEQFF
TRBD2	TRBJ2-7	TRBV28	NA	TGTGCCAGCAGTTTCATGGGACTAGCGGATGGGGACTCCGAGCAGTACTTC	CASSFMGLADGDSEQYF
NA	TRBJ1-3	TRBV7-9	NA	TGTGCCAGCAGCTTAGCCTCCAGGTACTCTGGAAACACCATATATTTT	CASSLASRYSGNTIYF
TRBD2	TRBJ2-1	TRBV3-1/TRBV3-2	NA	TGTGCCAGCAGCATTACGGGACTAGGCTATGAGCAGTTCTTC	CASSITGLGYEQFF
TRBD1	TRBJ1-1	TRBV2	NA	TGTGCCAGCAGCCGACAGGGGGCAGATGAAGCTTTCTTT	CASSRQGADEAFF
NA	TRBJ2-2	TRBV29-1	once	TGCAGCGTTGGGTCGGGGGACACCGGGGAGCTGTTTTTT	CSVGSGDTGELFF
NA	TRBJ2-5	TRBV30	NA	TGTGCCTGGAGTGCCACGTGGGCAGGACAAGAGACCCAGTACTTC	CAWSATWAGQETQYF
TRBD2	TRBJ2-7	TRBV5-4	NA	TGTGCCAGCAGCCTCACCACTAGCGGGGCCTACGAGCAGTACTTC	CASSLTTSGAYEQYF
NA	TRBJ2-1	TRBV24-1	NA	TGTGCCACCAGTGGGGGGCAGGGGTACAATGAGCAGTTCTTC	CATSGGQGYNEQFF
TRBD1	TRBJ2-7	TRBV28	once	TGTGCCAGCAGTTTCTGGACAGGGGGTACTTACGAGCAGTACTTC	CASSFWTGGTYEQYF
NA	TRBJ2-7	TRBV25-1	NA	TGTGCCAGCAGTACACAGGCTCTCAACGAGCAGTACTTC	CASSTQALNEQYF
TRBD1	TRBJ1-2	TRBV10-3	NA	TGTGCCACCCGCCTACCCGGGACAGGGGGCGAGGGCTATGGCTACACCTTC	CATRLPGTGGEGYGYTF
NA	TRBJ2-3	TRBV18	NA	TGTGCCAGCTCCGAAGCGGATCCCACAGATACGCAGTATTTT	CASSEADPTDTQYF
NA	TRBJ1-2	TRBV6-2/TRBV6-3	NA	TGTGCCAGCAGTTACTGGTGGAGGGACGGCTACACCTTC	CASSYWWRDGYTF
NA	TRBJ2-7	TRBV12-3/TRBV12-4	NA	TGTGCCAGCAGTCAAGGGGTGTTGGGGCAGTACTTC	CASSQGVLGQYF
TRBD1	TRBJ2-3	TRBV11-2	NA	TGTGCCAGCAGCCCCCGAGGCGGGACAGGGTTCGGGGATACGCAGTATTTT	CASSPRGGTGFGDTQYF
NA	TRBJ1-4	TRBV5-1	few	TGCGCCAGCAGCTCTTCCGGGAAGGTTAATGAAAAACTGTTTTTT	CASSSSGKVNEKLFF
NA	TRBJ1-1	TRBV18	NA	TGTGCCAGCTCACCCCGCAGGGAAGGAGACACTGAAGCTTTCTTT	CASSPRREGDTEAFF
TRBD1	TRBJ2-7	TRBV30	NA	TGTGCCTGGAGTGAAACAGGGGGCGAGCAGTACTTC	CAWSETGGEQYF
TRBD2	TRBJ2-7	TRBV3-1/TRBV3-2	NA	TGTGCCAGCTCTATTTCGGCTAGCGGGAACTACGAGCAGTACTTC	CASSISASGNYEQYF